The 27 T cell receptor beta chains listed next were all sequenced from one sample in a study of blood T cell repertoires in COVID-19 (dated by TCRdb to 2020 to 2021). Library method: the immunoSEQ multiplex PCR assay. TCRdb's version of the immuneACCESS table is confined to in-frame rearrangements and falls short of the full clone set. An unresolved V gene accounts for under half of the shortfall where checked; the remainder is of unknown origin. Recorded for this sample are roughly 50,000 clones; around nine tenths of them occurred a single time. Of the sample, around 15% falls within the top ten clones. Sequenced sample: peripheral blood. The origin of the receptors is an older woman with active COVID-19.

The V call is TRBV5-4, the J call TRBJ1-4, with D perhaps TRBD1 (5 bases). The length of the CDR3 is 11 residues. The V gene's germline CDR1 is SGHNT and CDR2 YYREEE (reference sequence). CDR3 DNA sequence: TGTGCAAGCGGGGCAGGGGAAAAACTGTTTTTT. Translating gives CASGAGEKLFF.

The V gene is TRBV18, the J gene TRBJ2-5; TRBD2 might be the D (5 bases). This CDR3 is 13 amino acids long. V dropped 5 bases and J dropped 4 bases, with 11 bases sitting between them. CDR1 and CDR2 from the germline V gene are KGHSH and LQKENI. The CDR3 loop reads CASSSTEGETQYF. The CDR3 nucleotides are TGTGCCAGCTCATCTACTGAGGGAGAGACCCAGTACTTC. The full variable domain, with the rest looked up from reference TRBV18 and TRBJ2-5, is NAGVMQNPRHLVRRRGQEARLRCSPMKGHSHVYWYRQLPEEGLKFMVYLQKENIIDESGMPKERFSAEFPKEGPSILRIQQVVRGDSAAYFCASSSTEGETQYFGPGTRLLVL.

The CDR3 DNA follows: TGTGCCAGCAGCTGTATGGAAGGGGATTGTAGGGGGGGTAGCCCCTATAATTCACCCCTCCACTTT. This translates into CASSCMEGDCRGGSPYNSPLHF. This chain uses TRBV7-3 with TRBJ1-6, with a tentative D call TRBD1 (6 bases). The germline CDR1 and CDR2 sequences are SGHTA and FQGTGA. With 4 bases removed from V and 2 bases from J, the gap between germline ends came to 30 bases. The CDR3 runs to 22 residues.

The chain has TRBV18 and TRBJ2-3; D perhaps matches TRBD1 (6 bases). This CDR3 has 17 amino acids. The V end lost 2 bases, the J end lost 2 bases, and 17 bases lay between the germline ends. Germline V gene lookup returns CDR1 KGHSH and CDR2 LQKENI. Written as DNA, the CDR3 is TGTGCCAGCTCACCAGCCAGGACAGCACCGGACACAGATACGCAGTATTTT. Its protein product is CASSPARTAPDTDTQYF.

The rearrangement uses TRBV6-4 and TRBJ2-3, with 12 bases matching TRBD2. The germline V gene has CDR1 MRHNA and CDR2 SNTAGT. The CDR3 consists of 15 residues. Trimming at V came to 6 bases and at J to 0 bases, leaving 1 base not matched to a gene. CDR3 sequence reads: CASSGLAGSTDTQYF. CDR3 nucleotide sequence: TGTGCCAGCAGCGGACTAGCGGGGAGCACAGATACGCAGTATTTT.

CDR3 in amino acids: CASSSEYGYTF. The CDR3 nucleotides read TGTGCCAGCAGCTCCGAGTATGGCTACACCTTC. The gene calls are TRBV9 and TRBJ1-2, with D unclear. CDR3 length: 11 residues. Trimming removed 4 bases at V and 5 bases at J, with 6 bases between. CDR1 is SGDLS, CDR2 YYNGEE, per germline.

In its sample, this clone was seen once. One end of the junction is discordant with germline, which a read error may explain. The chain carries TRBV5-1 and TRBJ2-7; TRBD1 aligns across 7 bases. Germline values: CDR1 SGHRS, CDR2 YFSETQ. The CDR3 contains 13 residues. The chain's CDR3 is CASGFDRVNEQYF. DNA of the CDR3: TGCGCCAGCGGCTTTGACAGGGTCAACGAGCAGTACTTC.

The chain has TRBV12-3 or TRBV12-4 and TRBJ1-1; no clear D. The CDR3 consists of 13 residues. V shed 5 bases and J shed 1 base, with 8 bases lying between them. The CDR3 spells CASSSRPNTEAFF. DNA of the CDR3: TGTGCCAGCAGTAGCAGGCCGAACACTGAAGCTTTCTTT.

This clone was observed once. The chain couples TRBV5-1 to TRBJ2-3; 8 bases line up with TRBD1. There are 16 residues in the CDR3. Trimming at V came to 2 bases and at J to 1 base, leaving 6 bases not matched to a gene. The germline V gene has CDR1 SGHRS and CDR2 YFSETQ. The CDR3 DNA sequence: TGCGCCAGCAGCTTTGGACAGGGAGGCCGCACAGATACGCAGTATTTT. This gives the protein CASSFGQGGRTDTQYF.

The chain joins TRBV7-3 to TRBJ1-4; 7 bases are a match to TRBD1. V lost 5 bases, J lost 4 bases, and 7 bases stayed unmatched. Germline lookup yields CDR1 SGHTA and CDR2 FQGTGA. CDR3 length equals 15 residues. The CDR3, as DNA: TGTGCCAGCAGCGTCTCAGGGGGTAGTAATGAAAAACTGTTTTTT. Its translation: CASSVSGGSNEKLFF.

This chain uses TRBV14 with TRBJ1-1; D is uncertain. The CDR3 is 13 amino acids. Germline V gives CDR1 SGHDN, CDR2 FVKESK. V shed 0 bases and J shed 6 bases, with 8 bases lying between them. DNA for the CDR3: TGTGCCAGCAGCCAAGATAGAGGGTCTGAAGCTTTCTTT. Translation gives CASSQDRGSEAFF.

The genes are TRBV3-1 (or the pseudogene TRBV3-2) and TRBJ2-7, with 7 bases matching TRBD2. Germline CDR1 reads LGHDT; CDR2 reads YNNKEL (reference sequence). This CDR3 comprises 13 residues. V shed 3 bases, J shed 7 bases, and the junction held 6 bases outside the gene matches. The CDR3 region is CASSHLGGREQYF. The DNA for the CDR3 is TGTGCCAGCAGCCACCTCGGGGGGAGGGAGCAGTACTTC.

The V call is TRBV27, the J call TRBJ2-5; 7 positions agree with TRBD1. Trimming at V came to 6 bases and at J to 1 base, leaving 8 bases not matched to a gene. In germline, CDR1 is MNHEY, CDR2 SMNVEV (reference sequence). The CDR3 totals 15 residues. CDR3 bases: TGTGCCAGCAGAAGACAGGGTATGGCCCAAGAGACCCAGTACTTC. Translation: CASRRQGMAQETQYF.

This chain uses TRBV5-4 with TRBJ1-1; no clear D. This CDR3 comprises 15 residues. The V gene's germline CDR1 is SGHNT and CDR2 YYREEE (reference sequence). Trimming stripped 4 bases from V and 1 base from J, with 14 bases between. For the CDR3, the DNA is TGTGCCAGCAGCCTCCCGGGAGGGCAGAACACTGAAGCTTTCTTT. Amino acids: CASSLPGGQNTEAFF.

The V and J genes are TRBV2 and TRBJ2-1; 7 nucleotides line up with TRBD1. The CDR3 is 13 residues long. V lost 8 bases and J lost 7; bases outside the gene matches: 8. CDR1 and CDR2 (germline): SNHLY, FYNNEI. The CDR3 protein is CASVLLQGNEQFF. The CDR3 nucleotides are TGTGCCAGCGTACTACTACAGGGGAATGAGCAGTTCTTC.

The chain carries TRBV6-5 and TRBJ2-7; TRBD2 is a possible D gene (5 bases). Germline V gene data show CDR1 as MNHEY and CDR2 as SVGAGI. The V and J ends lost 7 bases and 6 bases respectively, with 19 bases between them. The CDR3 is 14 residues long. The CDR3 sequence: CASTPGSGPLEQYF. CDR3 sequence (DNA): TGTGCCAGCACCCCGGGATCTGGCCCTCTCGAGCAGTACTTC.

The chain is built from TRBV14 and TRBJ1-2; TRBD1 aligns across 8 bases. V was clipped by 0 bases and J by 7 bases; unmatched bases: 7. In germline, CDR1 is SGHDN, CDR2 FVKESK. The CDR3 has 15 residues. The chain's CDR3 is CASSQDVRGLAGYTF. DNA of the CDR3: TGTGCCAGCAGCCAAGATGTCAGGGGGCTTGCTGGCTACACCTTC.

This clone was seen only once. V usage is TRBV18 and J usage is TRBJ1-1, with a tentative D call TRBD1 (5 bases). CDR1 is KGHSH and CDR2 is LQKENI in the germline V gene. The CDR3 has 16 amino acids. V was trimmed by 1 base and J by 3 bases, leaving 15 bases between them. CDR3 coding DNA: TGTGCCAGCTCACCACTTGGGCCCGGAGGGGACACTGAAGCTTTCTTT. Protein product: CASSPLGPGGDTEAFF.

V gene TRBV10-3 combines with J gene TRBJ1-6; a weak D match, TRBD1 (6 bases). The CDR3 runs 15 residues. The V gene's germline CDR1 is ENHRY and CDR2 SYGVKD. V lost 4 bases, J lost 10 bases, and 17 bases lay in between. The DNA for the CDR3 is TGTGCCATCAGTGTAAATAGTCAGGGGTTGTCACCCCTCCACTTT. Its translation is CAISVNSQGLSPLHF.

V and J are TRBV5-1 and TRBJ1-3; 10 bases are shared with TRBD1. With 0 bases clipped from V and 4 bases from J, the junction kept 4 bases outside the gene matches. CDR1 is SGHRS, CDR2 YFSETQ, per germline. CDR3 length: 16 amino acids. CDR3 region: CASSLGQGAIGNTIYF. CDR3 DNA sequence: TGCGCCAGCAGCTTGGGACAGGGGGCGATAGGAAACACCATATATTTT.

This rearrangement joins TRBV3-1 (or the pseudogene TRBV3-2) to TRBJ2-7, with TRBD1 identical over 8 bases. CDR3 length: 15 residues. CDR1 and CDR2 from the germline V gene are LGHDT and YNNKEL (reference sequence). With 6 bases clipped from V and 3 bases from J, the junction kept 10 bases outside the gene matches. The CDR3: CASSSPGTGYYEQYF. The DNA of the CDR3 is TGTGCCAGCAGTTCTCCCGGGACAGGATACTACGAGCAGTACTTC.

This clone was seen a single time. The rearrangement joins TRBV4-1 to TRBJ2-5; TRBD1 matches 8 bases. J was trimmed by 0 bases and V by 4 bases; bases with no gene match: 7. CDR1 and CDR2 from the germline V gene are MGHRA and YSYEKL. This CDR3 spans 16 amino acids. CDR3 bases: TGCGCCAGCAGCCCCCAGGGGGCTGGGTACCAAGAGACCCAGTACTTC. Translating it yields CASSPQGAGYQETQYF.

The chain carries TRBV13 and TRBJ2-7; 8 nucleotides match TRBD2. The V and J ends lost 5 bases and 2 bases, in that order; junction bases with no gene match: 8. The germline V gene encodes CDR1 PRHDT and CDR2 FYEKMQ (reference sequence). There are 15 residues in the CDR3. The CDR3 nucleotides read TGTGCCAGCAGCCCCGGTCTAGCGGGTCCCTACGAGCAGTACTTC. It encodes CASSPGLAGPYEQYF. The whole variable domain, filled in from reference TRBV13 and TRBJ2-7, reads AAGVIQSPRHLIKEKRETATLKCYPIPRHDTVYWYQQGPGQDPQFLISFYEKMQSDKGSIPDRFSAQQFSDYHSELNMSSLELGDSALYFCASSPGLAGPYEQYFGPGTRLTVT.

The rearrangement joins TRBV7-2 to TRBJ1-1; 7 bases fit TRBD1. Germline CDR1 and CDR2: SGHTA and FQGNSA. The V segment lost 5 bases and the J segment 6 bases; nucleotides outside the gene matches: 3. The CDR3 runs to 12 residues. In DNA, the CDR3 is TGTGCCAGCAGCCCGGGGACAGCTGAAGCTTTCTTT. Translation: CASSPGTAEAFF.

The genes are TRBV4-1 and TRBJ2-1, with a weak D call TRBD1 (6 bases). Germline V gene lookup returns CDR1 MGHRA and CDR2 YSYEKL. The CDR3 is 16 residues long. Trimming removed 4 bases from V and 4 bases from J, with 17 bases in between. CDR3 sequence: CASSPTRQATYNEQFF. CDR3 bases: TGCGCCAGCAGCCCCACCAGACAGGCCACGTACAATGAGCAGTTCTTC.

Judged by abundance, this clone is medium-sized. V is TRBV11-3 and J is TRBJ2-2; possibly TRBD2 for D (5 bases). CDR1 is SGHNT and CDR2 is YENEEA in the germline V gene. The CDR3 covers 13 residues. Trimming cost V 0 bases and J 7 bases, with 6 bases left between them. The CDR3 spells CASSLEGSGELFF. The CDR3 DNA follows: TGTGCCAGCAGCTTAGAGGGGAGCGGGGAGCTGTTTTTT.

The chain carries TRBV10-3 and TRBJ2-3, with 7 positions matching TRBD2. Per germline, CDR1 ENHRY and CDR2 SYGVKD. Trimming cost V 6 bases and J 0 bases; bases outside gene matches: 3. This CDR3 has 14 amino acids. CDR3 in DNA: TGTGCCATCAGGAGCGGGGTCAGCACAGATACGCAGTATTTT. It specifies CAIRSGVSTDTQYF.